Listed below are T cell receptor beta chains from one sample, sequenced in a study of sequential checkpoint blockade in melanoma. Measured with immunoSEQ multiplex PCR; TCRdb has only the in-frame clones, and not every one. Here the sample spans about 20,000 clones, approximately 85% being singletons. Material: CD8+ T cells sorted from blood (inferred from file names), obtained from a patient given nivolumab and ipilimumab in sequence. The receptors were gathered from a human donor with melanoma. CDR3s include the opening cysteine and the closing phenylalanine or tryptophan. A D gene is named only where the DNA matches it firmly. The listing skips clone size in some rows; elsewhere it reads once, few, many or a size class.

V	D	J	size	DNA	CDR3
TRBV19	.	TRBJ1-1	.	TGTGCCAGTAATACCCCCGGCCGGGTCCCGCGCAGATTGAACACTGAAGCTTTCTTT	CASNTPGRVPRRLNTEAFF
TRBV2	.	TRBJ2-1	.	TGTGCCAGCAACGAATTAGCACCCTTTGGTGAGCAGTTCTTC	CASNELAPFGEQFF
TRBV7-8	.	TRBJ2-7	once	TGTGCCAGCAGCTTAGGTGGGGGGAATCGGGACGAGCAGTACTTC	CASSLGGGNRDEQYF
TRBV4-1	.	TRBJ2-1	once	TGCGCCAGCAGCCAAGATTCTCCAGGGATTTTTGCCAATGAGCAGTTCTTC	CASSQDSPGIFANEQFF
TRBV27	.	TRBJ2-7	.	TGTGCCAGCAGCCTCACAGGATTTCGCGACGAGCAGTACTTC	CASSLTGFRDEQYF
TRBV5-1	TRBD2	TRBJ2-1	.	TGCGCCAGCAGCTTTACCGGGACTAGCGGGGACAATGAGCAGTTCTTC	CASSFTGTSGDNEQFF
TRBV9	TRBD1	TRBJ1-4	medium-sized	TGTGCCAGCAGCGTAGCTACGGGGACAGGGTCGGATGAAAAACTGTTTTTT	CASSVATGTGSDEKLFF
TRBV5-1	.	TRBJ2-7	.	TGCGCCAGCAGCTTGACGAGGAACGAGCAGTACTTC	CASSLTRNEQYF
TRBV6-5	.	TRBJ1-4	.	TGTGCCAGCACCTCAGAATTCCTTAATGAAAAACTGTTTTTT	CASTSEFLNEKLFF
TRBV5-6	.	TRBJ1-1	.	TGTGCCAGCAGCTTCGAGGGGGACACTGAAGCTTTCTTT	CASSFEGDTEAFF
TRBV5-4	.	TRBJ2-1	few	TGTGCCAGCAGCTTGTACCGGGGGGCGGGTTACAATGAGCAGTTCTTC	CASSLYRGAGYNEQFF
TRBV2	.	TRBJ1-5	once	TGTGCCAGCAGTGGGGAAGGGGTTCAGCCCCAGCATTTT	CASSGEGVQPQHF
TRBV4-2	TRBD1	TRBJ1-6	.	TGTGCCAGCAGCCAAGGACAGGGGGATAATTCACCCCTCCACTTT	CASSQGQGDNSPLHF
TRBV7-9	TRBD1	TRBJ2-1	once	TGTGCCAGCAGCGATACCGGGACAGGGGGCGATGAGCAGTTCTTC	CASSDTGTGGDEQFF
TRBV9	TRBD1	TRBJ1-2	.	TGTGCCAGCAGCGCGACCGGGACAGGGAACTATGGCTACACCTTC	CASSATGTGNYGYTF
TRBV29-1	.	TRBJ2-3	once	TGCAGCGTTGAAGGACAGGACTCCGAGTTACGAGATACGCAGTATTTT	CSVEGQDSELRDTQYF
TRBV27	.	TRBJ1-1	.	TGTGCCAGCAGTTTATCGCGGGGGCTAAGGAATGAAGCTTTCTTT	CASSLSRGLRNEAFF
TRBV4-1	.	TRBJ2-2	.	TGCGCCAGCAGCCGAGAAGAGGCCGGGGAGCTGTTTTTT	CASSREEAGELFF
TRBV5-8	TRBD1	TRBJ1-1	few	TGCGCCAGCAGCCCTGGGACAGGCCTTTGGAGTCCCGTGAACACTGAAGCTTTCTTT	CASSPGTGLWSPVNTEAFF
TRBV6-5	.	TRBJ2-1	few	TGTGCCAGCAGTCCCCCATGGGGCGACGGCAATGAGCAGTTCTTC	CASSPPWGDGNEQFF
TRBV27	.	TRBJ1-1	.	TGTGCCAGCAGTTTAATGGGAGTGGCCACTGAAGCTTTCTTT	CASSLMGVATEAFF
TRBV6-5	.	TRBJ2-5	.	TGTGCCAGCAGTTACCGACGCGGAGAGACCCAGTACTTC	CASSYRRGETQYF
TRBV10-2	.	TRBJ2-1	few	TGCGCCAGCGCTTACGGCAATGAGCAGTTCTTC	CASAYGNEQFF
TRBV19	.	TRBJ1-2	.	TGTGCCAGTAGTATTGAGACGGGTGGCTACACCTTC	CASSIETGGYTF
TRBV27	TRBD2	TRBJ2-3	few	TGTGCCAGCAGTAGATCCGTAGCGGGGCTTAGCACAGATACGCAGTATTTT	CASSRSVAGLSTDTQYF
TRBV27	.	TRBJ1-5	.	TGTGCCAGCAGTTTAGGCAGGGTACAGCCCCAGCATTTT	CASSLGRVQPQHF
TRBV5-8	.	TRBJ1-2	few	TGTGCCAGCAGCTTGGGTCTGGACAGCTATGGCTACACCTTC	CASSLGLDSYGYTF
TRBV19	.	TRBJ2-2	.	TGTGCCAGTACCTCTCCGTTCGCGAACACCGGGGAGCTGTTTTTT	CASTSPFANTGELFF
TRBV19	TRBD1	TRBJ2-7	.	TGTGCCAGTAGTTCGGGACAGAGGATATACGAGCAGTACTTC	CASSSGQRIYEQYF
TRBV4-2	.	TRBJ2-3	.	TGTGCCAGCAGCCAAGACGGGGACACCAGCACAGATACGCAGTATTTC	CASSQDGDTSTDTQYF
TRBV10-1	.	TRBJ2-1	.	TGCGCCAGCAGTGACGGACTGGAGCGGACCTACAATGAGCAGTTCTTC	CASSDGLERTYNEQFF
TRBV4-3	.	TRBJ1-1	.	TGCGCCAGCAGCCCGAGCCCAGGAGGGAACACTGAAGCTTTCTTT	CASSPSPGGNTEAFF
TRBV7-6	.	TRBJ1-1	.	TGTGCCAGCAGCTTAGGGGGGAGGGTCGCTGAAGCTTTCTTT	CASSLGGRVAEAFF
TRBV7-8	.	TRBJ2-2	.	TGTGCCAGCAGCTTAGCTAGTGTGGGCCTCAAGACCGGGGAGCTGTTTTTT	CASSLASVGLKTGELFF
TRBV28	TRBD1	TRBJ1-4	few	TGTGCCAGCAGTTGGGACAGCATGGCTAATGAAAAACTGTTTTTT	CASSWDSMANEKLFF
TRBV30	.	TRBJ2-7	.	TGTGCCTGGAGCAGGGGTTACGAGCAGTACTTC	CAWSRGYEQYF
TRBV27	TRBD2	TRBJ2-1	.	TGTGCCAGCAGTTTCGGGGGGGGTACCTACAATGAGCAGTTCTTC	CASSFGGGTYNEQFF
TRBV7-2	TRBD2	TRBJ2-7	.	TGTGCCAGCAGCTTAGGCCTAGCGGGGTCCTACGAGCAGTACTTC	CASSLGLAGSYEQYF
TRBV7-6	TRBD1	TRBJ2-7	.	TGTGCCAGCAGCTCCGGACAGGGGGAAATGTACGAGCAGTACTTC	CASSSGQGEMYEQYF
TRBV7-5	.	TRBJ2-3	.	TGTGCCAGAAGCCCAGAGGTTACTAGCACAGATACGCAGTATTTT	CARSPEVTSTDTQYF
TRBV6-5	TRBD2	TRBJ2-7	.	TGTGCCAGCAGTTACGCGGGAGGATCTTACGAGCAGTACTTC	CASSYAGGSYEQYF
TRBV7-2	.	TRBJ1-4	.	TGTGCCAGCAGCGACCCGACAAGGGGCATGAGTGAAAAACTGTTTTTT	CASSDPTRGMSEKLFF